Listed below are T cell receptor beta chains from one sample, sequenced in a study of blood T cell repertoires in COVID-19. Assay: immunoSEQ multiplex PCR; the TCRdb copy retains only in-frame clones and omits some. The table records 150,000 to 200,000 clones, 70% to 90% of them present only once. Material: peripheral blood. The receptors were gathered from a man aged 65 to 79 with active or convalescent COVID-19. CDR3s include the opening cysteine and the closing phenylalanine or tryptophan. The D gene is left open where the match is weak. Only some rows state a clone size, as once, few, many or a class for expanded clones.

TRBJ2-3	TRBV7-2	14	NA	few	CASSLNRVADTQYF	TGTGCCAGCAGCTTGAACAGGGTCGCAGATACGCAGTATTTT
TRBJ2-3	TRBV20-1	16	TRBD2	NA	CSASMDSGSSTDTQYF	TGCAGTGCTAGTATGGATAGCGGGTCTAGCACAGATACGCAGTATTTT
TRBJ1-5	TRBV19	15	TRBD1	NA	CASTKGTGGGQPQHF	TGTGCCAGTACTAAAGGGACAGGGGGTGGACAGCCCCAGCATTTT
TRBJ1-5	TRBV19	15	NA	NA	CASSIDSGRFLSQHF	TGTGCCAGTAGTATAGATTCCGGTCGCTTTCTGTCCCAGCATTTT
TRBJ2-7	TRBV6-2/TRBV6-3	16	TRBD1	NA	CASSYSGTGGSYEQYF	TGTGCCAGCAGTTACTCCGGGACAGGGGGCTCCTACGAGCAGTACTTC
TRBJ1-2	TRBV19	13	TRBD1	NA	CASSIGQVGGYTF	TGTGCCAGTAGTATCGGACAGGTAGGCGGCTACACCTTC
TRBJ1-2	TRBV20-1	11	NA	NA	CSARQAQGYTF	TGCAGTGCTCGACAGGCTCAAGGCTACACCTTC
TRBJ2-2	TRBV4-3	15	NA	few	CASSPQDSDTGELFF	TGCGCCAGCAGCCCCCAGGATAGTGACACCGGGGAGCTGTTTTTT
TRBJ1-3	TRBV27	16	TRBD1	NA	CASSSQGVISGNTIYF	TGTGCCAGCAGTTCACAGGGGGTGATCTCTGGAAACACCATATATTTT
TRBJ2-1	TRBV5-1	14	NA	NA	CASSLDSAYNEQFF	TGCGCCAGCAGCTTGGATAGCGCCTACAATGAGCAGTTCTTC
TRBJ1-6	TRBV6-2/TRBV6-3	17	TRBD1	NA	CASSSAVGTGNNSPLHF	TGTGCCAGCAGTTCGGCTGTTGGGACAGGGAATAATTCACCCCTCCACTTT
TRBJ1-1	TRBV5-1	14	NA	NA	CASSTDRQNTEAFF	TGCGCCAGCAGCACGGACAGACAGAACACTGAAGCTTTCTTT
TRBJ2-1	TRBV2	20	TRBD1	NA	CASRSGTGGVNFPGRDEQFF	TGTGCCAGCAGATCGGGGACAGGGGGCGTTAATTTTCCGGGTCGGGATGAGCAGTTCTTC
TRBJ2-7	TRBV18	14	NA	NA	CASSPSQGSYEQYF	TGTGCCAGCTCACCAAGCCAGGGAAGCTACGAGCAGTACTTC
TRBJ1-5	TRBV6-1	14	NA	NA	CASSENSGSQPQHF	TGTGCCAGCAGTGAAAATTCGGGGAGTCAGCCCCAGCATTTT
TRBJ2-7	TRBV7-8	15	TRBD1	NA	CASSLNGQGYYEQYF	TGTGCCAGCAGCTTAAACGGACAGGGGTACTACGAGCAGTACTTC
TRBJ2-1	TRBV9	13	TRBD2	few	CASSPEPSGTEFF	TGTGCCAGCAGCCCAGAACCTAGCGGGACTGAGTTCTTC
TRBJ2-7	TRBV27	15	TRBD2	NA	CASSRGTSGATKQYF	TGTGCCAGCAGTAGGGGAACTAGCGGGGCCACAAAGCAGTACTTC
TRBJ2-3	TRBV19	18	TRBD1	once	CASSTGQPGQVGVDTQYF	TGTGCCAGTAGTACGGGCCAACCGGGACAGGTAGGAGTGGATACGCAGTATTTT
TRBJ2-7	TRBV9	14	NA	few	CASSVDSISYEQYF	TGTGCCAGCAGCGTCGACAGTATCTCCTACGAGCAGTACTTC
TRBJ1-2	TRBV5-4	14	NA	NA	CASSLMGQDYGYTF	TGTGCCAGCAGCCTGATGGGCCAGGACTATGGCTACACCTTC
TRBJ2-1	TRBV5-1	13	TRBD1	NA	CASSWTGTDEQFF	TGCGCCAGCAGCTGGACAGGGACCGATGAGCAGTTCTTC
TRBJ1-3	TRBV11-2	14	NA	NA	CASSPQGLMNTIYF	TGTGCCAGCAGCCCACAGGGTTTGATGAACACCATATATTTT
TRBJ2-7	TRBV6-2/TRBV6-3	14	NA	NA	CASSWSPPRYEQYF	TGTGCCAGCAGTTGGTCCCCACCTAGATACGAGCAGTACTTC
TRBJ2-1	TRBV5-1	17	TRBD1	NA	CASSLAGGGQGYNEQFF	TGCGCCAGCAGCTTGGCAGGTGGGGGACAGGGGTACAATGAGCAGTTCTTC
TRBJ1-1	TRBV6-6	16	TRBD1	NA	CASRTIRGQPGTEAFF	TGTGCCAGCAGAACCATCAGGGGGCAACCCGGCACTGAAGCTTTCTTT
TRBJ2-1	TRBV5-6	16	TRBD1	NA	CASSLGTGASYNEQFF	TGTGCCAGCAGCTTGGGGACAGGAGCCTCCTACAATGAGCAGTTCTTC
TRBJ1-1	TRBV28	14	NA	NA	CASIPGPPNTEAFF	TGTGCCAGCATTCCAGGGCCCCCGAACACTGAAGCTTTCTTT
TRBJ2-2	TRBV6-2/TRBV6-3	12	NA	NA	CASSHLTGELFF	TGTGCCAGCAGTCATCTAACCGGGGAGCTGTTTTTT
TRBJ2-1	TRBV9	19	TRBD2	once	CASSVGFKTMGGSYNEQFF	TGTGCCAGCAGCGTAGGGTTCAAAACCATGGGGGGGTCCTACAATGAGCAGTTCTTC
TRBJ1-2	TRBV12-3/TRBV12-4	13	TRBD1	once	CASLSDRDYGYTF	TGTGCCAGCCTTTCGGACAGGGACTATGGCTACACCTTC
TRBJ2-2	TRBV6-1	15	TRBD1	few	CASSEGGQGTGELFF	TGTGCCAGCAGTGAGGGAGGACAGGGGACCGGGGAGCTGTTTTTT
TRBJ2-2	TRBV7-7	17	TRBD2	NA	CASSTLPTSGSSGELFF	TGTGCCAGCAGCACTCTTCCGACTAGCGGGAGTTCCGGGGAGCTGTTTTTT
TRBJ2-7	TRBV29-1	16	TRBD1	NA	CSVEKFKGAISYEQYF	TGCAGCGTTGAAAAGTTTAAGGGGGCGATCTCCTACGAGCAGTACTTC
TRBJ2-3	TRBV15	22	TRBD2	NA	CATSRLPPGQILAGANTDTQYF	TGTGCCACCAGCAGGCTACCTCCGGGACAGATACTAGCGGGGGCCAACACAGATACGCAGTATTTT
TRBJ2-1	TRBV6-2/TRBV6-3	13	NA	NA	CASSYRDNNEQFF	TGTGCCAGCAGTTACCGGGACAACAATGAGCAGTTCTTC
TRBJ2-3	TRBV10-3	15	TRBD1	NA	CAISPSGQGTDTQYF	TGTGCCATCAGTCCGTCGGGACAGGGGACAGATACGCAGTATTTT
TRBJ1-4	TRBV7-2	14	NA	NA	CASSLGQGYEKLFF	TGTGCCAGCAGCTTAGGGCAGGGATATGAAAAACTGTTTTTT
TRBJ2-1	TRBV11-2	16	TRBD2	NA	CASSLVLAGDHNEQFF	TGTGCCAGCAGCTTAGTTCTAGCGGGGGACCACAATGAGCAGTTCTTC
TRBJ1-3	TRBV28	12	NA	NA	CASSSGRVAIYF	TGTGCCAGCAGTTCCGGCCGGGTCGCCATATATTTT
TRBJ2-2	TRBV5-4	17	TRBD2	NA	CASSSDGLAENTGELFF	TGTGCCAGCAGTTCTGATGGACTAGCGGAAAACACCGGGGAGCTGTTTTTT
TRBJ2-5	TRBV25-1	15	TRBD2	NA	CASASPTSQVETQYF	TGTGCCAGCGCCTCCCCGACTAGCCAGGTAGAGACCCAGTACTTC
TRBJ2-7	TRBV7-2	13	NA	NA	CASSPRTGYEQYF	TGTGCCAGCAGCCCCAGGACGGGATACGAGCAGTACTTC
TRBJ2-6	TRBV4-1	17	TRBD1	NA	CASSQQDRGSGANVLTF	TGCGCCAGCAGCCAACAAGACAGGGGGTCTGGGGCCAACGTCCTGACTTTC
TRBJ2-5	TRBV5-8	14	NA	NA	CASISGTLKETQYF	TGTGCCAGCATCTCAGGGACTTTAAAAGAGACCCAGTACTTC
TRBJ2-3	TRBV25-1	15	TRBD1	NA	CASTLQGAPTDTQYF	TGTGCCAGCACTCTACAGGGGGCACCCACAGATACGCAGTATTTT
TRBJ2-7	TRBV3-1/TRBV3-2	18	TRBD2	NA	CASSQDWGGFEDSYEQYF	TGTGCCAGCAGCCAAGATTGGGGGGGGTTTGAAGACTCCTACGAGCAGTACTTC